A single sample gave rise to the 3 T cell receptor beta chains below, sequenced in a study of blood T cells in healthy people across ages. A second PCR, run for about 6 to 11 cycles, used a sample-barcoded 5' primer plus a J-beta primer mix. Via MiXCR, TCRdb re-called the 5' RACE reads, giving one row per CDR3 protein. The sample shows almost 800,000 distinct CDR3 sequences, roughly 60% of them seen only once. Sequenced input: blood. These receptors all stem from a man between 25 and 39 years old in good health.

The V gene is TRBV4-1, the J gene TRBJ2-1; 9 nucleotides agree with TRBD2. This CDR3 is built from 17 residues. Germline CDR1 and CDR2: MGHRA and YSYEKL. V was clipped by 1 base and J by 4 bases; unmatched bases: 8. The CDR3 DNA reads as TGCGCCAGCAGCCAAGGTAGCGGGGGTAACCCGTACAATGAGCAGTTCTTC. This gives the protein CASSQGSGGNPYNEQFF.

This rearrangement joins TRBV18 to TRBJ2-5; maybe TRBD1 (6 bases). The J call may be in error: the DNA end matches TRBJ2-7 better. Germline values: CDR1 KGHSH, CDR2 LQKENI. The CDR3 consists of 13 residues. The CDR3 sequence: CASSQGQKGEQYF. CDR3 nucleotides: TGTGCCAGCTCACAAGGACAGAAGGGCGAGCAGTACTTC.

This clonotype came up a few times. V gene TRBV29-1 combines with J gene TRBJ2-3; TRBD2 is a possible D gene (6 bases). Germline CDR1 and CDR2: SQVTM and ANQGSEA. The CDR3 is 16 residues long. The germline V and J ends were trimmed by 4 bases and 0 bases, with 17 bases remaining between them. This chain's CDR3 is CSVAAGRGFSTDTQYF. The CDR3 bases are TGCAGCGTTGCTGCGGGAAGGGGTTTTAGCACAGATACGCAGTATTTT.